The rows below give T cell receptor beta chains drawn from one sample of a study of cytomegalovirus exposure and HLA in healthy donors. Profiled with immunoSEQ multiplex PCR; TCRdb holds only in-frame clones, not every one. The table records some 130,000 clones, around 70% of them present only once. The sequenced material came from PBMCs. The receptors derive from a man between 25 and 39 years old in good health and CMV-seropositive. Each CDR3 is given with its conserved first and last residue. The D gene is left open where the match is weak. Clone size is not always given. Where it is, it says once, few, many or a class for expanded clones.

v_call	clone_size	d_call	j_call	cdr3_aa	cdr3_nt
TRBV27	few	NA	TRBJ1-4	CASSPEGEGLDEKLFF	TGTGCCAGCAGTCCCGAGGGTGAAGGTCTCGATGAAAAACTGTTTTTT
TRBV7-2	NA	NA	TRBJ2-1	CASSFGRDSNEQFF	TGTGCCAGCAGTTTTGGGCGGGACAGCAATGAGCAGTTCTTC
TRBV11-3	NA	TRBD2	TRBJ2-1	CASSVTGGSEQFF	TGTGCCAGCAGCGTCACCGGGGGGAGTGAGCAGTTCTTC
TRBV6-5	medium-sized	TRBD1	TRBJ2-6	CASGTGGSGANVLTF	TGTGCCAGCGGGACAGGGGGTTCTGGGGCCAACGTCCTGACTTTC
TRBV2	NA	TRBD2	TRBJ2-1	CASSDLLAIVSYNEQFF	TGTGCCAGCAGTGACCTACTAGCGATCGTCTCCTACAATGAGCAGTTCTTC
TRBV5-1	NA	TRBD1	TRBJ2-7	CASSPGDRDHGQYF	TGCGCCAGCAGCCCAGGGGACAGGGACCATGGGCAGTACTTC
TRBV5-1	NA	TRBD1	TRBJ2-5	CASSFSPTGQETQYF	TGCGCCAGCAGCTTTTCCCCGACAGGGCAAGAGACCCAGTACTTC
TRBV7-2	NA	NA	TRBJ1-2	CASSPSPRGYTF	TGTGCCAGCAGCCCTTCCCCGCGGGGCTACACCTTC
TRBV13	NA	NA	TRBJ2-5	CASSLKWSEGIQETQYF	TGTGCCAGCAGCTTAAAGTGGTCGGAGGGAATCCAAGAGACCCAGTACTTC
TRBV18	NA	NA	TRBJ1-1	CASSPSQGSNTEAFF	TGTGCCAGCTCACCGAGTCAGGGGTCGAACACTGAAGCTTTCTTT
TRBV19	NA	TRBD1	TRBJ2-3	CASSIGGQGDTQYF	TGTGCCAGTAGTATAGGCGGACAGGGAGATACGCAGTATTTT
TRBV4-2	NA	NA	TRBJ1-1	CASSQDMRVDTEAFF	TGTGCCAGCAGCCAAGATATGAGGGTGGACACTGAAGCTTTCTTT
TRBV7-6	NA	TRBD2	TRBJ2-7	CASSRYLLAGGTYEQYF	TGTGCCAGCAGCCGGTACCTCCTAGCGGGGGGCACCTACGAGCAGTACTTC
TRBV4-1	few	NA	TRBJ2-7	CASSRSERGGVYEQYF	TGCGCCAGCAGCCGGTCCGAGCGCGGAGGGGTGTACGAGCAGTACTTC
TRBV21-1	NA	NA	TRBJ2-5	CASEHEPHSETQYF	TGTGCCAGCGAACACGAACCTCATTCAGAGACCCAGTACTTC
TRBV19	few	NA	TRBJ1-5	CASSIAAGRGQPQHF	TGTGCCAGTAGTATAGCGGCGGGAAGGGGTCAGCCCCAGCATTTT
TRBV2	NA	NA	TRBJ2-2	CASRKGGGELLF	TGTGCCAGCAGGAAGGGAGGCGGGGAGCTGCTTTTT
TRBV7-8	NA	NA	TRBJ1-1	CASGLGRNTEAFF	TGTGCCAGCGGACTAGGGAGGAACACTGAAGCTTTCTTT
TRBV5-4	NA	TRBD2	TRBJ2-1	CASSSSGRASYNEQFF	TGTGCCAGCAGCTCTAGCGGGAGGGCCTCCTACAATGAGCAGTTCTTC
TRBV7-7	NA	TRBD2	TRBJ2-1	CASSLSRTSGYNEQFF	TGTGCTAGCAGCTTAAGTCGGACTAGCGGGTACAATGAGCAGTTCTTC
TRBV7-3	NA	TRBD2	TRBJ2-3	CASSRSLSGTSGSGGADTQYF	TGTGCCAGCAGCCGAAGTTTGTCGGGGACTAGCGGGTCGGGGGGGGCAGATACGCAGTATTTT
TRBV4-3	NA	TRBD1	TRBJ2-7	CASSQVMGQSYEQYF	TGCGCCAGCAGCCAAGTCATGGGACAGTCCTACGAGCAGTACTTC
TRBV28	NA	NA	TRBJ1-5	CASSFFTAVDQPQHF	TGTGCCAGCAGTTTTTTTACAGCTGTGGATCAGCCCCAGCATTTT
TRBV4-3	few	NA	TRBJ2-3	CASSQESTDRTDTQYF	TGCGCCAGCAGCCAAGAGTCCACAGACCGCACAGATACGCAGTATTTT
TRBV18	NA	NA	TRBJ2-6	CASSPADSGANVLTF	TGTGCCAGCTCACCAGCAGACTCTGGGGCCAACGTCCTGACTTTC
TRBV9	NA	TRBD2	TRBJ2-7	CASSLRENGRRYEQYF	TGTGCCAGCAGCCTTAGGGAAAACGGGAGGCGCTACGAGCAGTACTTC
TRBV5-1	few	TRBD1	TRBJ2-7	CASSLVPGTGSREQYF	TGCGCCAGCAGCTTGGTCCCGGGGACAGGGTCTCGCGAGCAGTACTTC
TRBV30	NA	TRBD2	TRBJ2-1	CAWSPLAGQYNEQFF	TGTGCCTGGAGTCCCCTAGCGGGACAATACAATGAGCAGTTCTTC
TRBV6-1	NA	NA	TRBJ2-2	CASSEIVGGRNTGELFF	TGTGCCAGCAGTGAAATAGTCGGAGGGAGGAACACCGGGGAGCTGTTTTTT
TRBV6-1	NA	TRBD1	TRBJ2-7	CASSRQGTTYEQYF	TGTGCCAGCAGTCGACAGGGGACGACCTACGAGCAGTACTTC
TRBV6-4	NA	NA	TRBJ2-1	CASSERHHPSSYNEQFF	TGTGCCAGCAGTGAACGACATCACCCAAGCTCCTACAATGAGCAGTTCTTC
TRBV25-1	few	TRBD1	TRBJ1-2	CASSERTGANYGYTF	TGTGCCAGCAGTGAGAGGACAGGGGCAAACTATGGCTACACCTTC
TRBV29-1	NA	TRBD1	TRBJ2-1	CSVWRDRGYNEQFF	TGCAGCGTTTGGCGGGACAGGGGCTACAATGAGCAGTTCTTC
TRBV7-2	NA	TRBD2	TRBJ2-7	CASSATASGYEQYF	TGTGCCAGCAGCGCAACAGCTAGCGGCTACGAGCAGTACTTC
TRBV2	few	NA	TRBJ1-1	CASVIQGMYTEAFF	TGTGCCAGCGTGATACAGGGTATGTACACTGAAGCTTTCTTT
TRBV25-1	NA	NA	TRBJ1-2	CASTPGRRRSHYGYTF	TGTGCCAGCACCCCTGGCCGACGGAGGAGCCACTATGGCTACACCTTC
TRBV11-3	few	NA	TRBJ2-5	CASSLESGETQYF	TGTGCCAGCAGCTTAGAATCGGGAGAGACCCAGTACTTC
TRBV4-2	NA	TRBD2	TRBJ2-7	CASSPGTSGTYEQYF	TGTGCCAGCAGCCCCGGGACTAGCGGGACCTACGAGCAGTACTTC
TRBV19	NA	NA	TRBJ1-2	CASSMITTVNYGYTF	TGTGCCAGTAGTATGATAACGACAGTTAACTATGGCTACACCTTC
TRBV6-4	NA	TRBD1	TRBJ1-1	CASSDGTGATEAFF	TGTGCCAGCAGTGATGGGACAGGGGCCACTGAAGCTTTCTTT
TRBV19	NA	TRBD2	TRBJ2-7	CASSHPSGSYEQYF	TGTGCCAGTAGCCACCCTAGCGGGAGTTACGAGCAGTACTTC
TRBV18	once	TRBD1	TRBJ2-7	CASSAGTGDYEQYF	TGTGCCAGCTCAGCCGGGACAGGGGACTACGAGCAGTACTTC
TRBV19	NA	NA	TRBJ1-1	CASSVTGNRDTEAFF	TGTGCCAGTAGTGTGACCGGGAATAGGGACACTGAAGCTTTCTTT
TRBV5-1	NA	NA	TRBJ1-1	CASSLEEGGGTEAFF	TGCGCCAGCAGCTTGGAAGAGGGGGGAGGGACTGAAGCTTTCTTT
TRBV25-1	NA	TRBD1	TRBJ1-2	CASSEGQGYGYTF	TGTGCCAGCAGTGAAGGACAGGGCTATGGCTACACCTTC
TRBV6-4	NA	TRBD2	TRBJ2-1	CASSEKGTSGNQQFF	TGTGCCAGCAGTGAGAAGGGGACTAGCGGGAACCAGCAGTTCTTC
TRBV5-1	NA	NA	TRBJ1-2	CASSLLDTRYGYTF	TGCGCCAGCAGCTTGTTGGACACCCGCTATGGCTACACCTTC
TRBV15	few	NA	TRBJ2-3	CATSRPPPLAGTWGDTQYF	TGTGCCACCAGCAGACCACCTCCCCTGGCGGGAACCTGGGGAGATACGCAGTATTTT
TRBV6-5	few	NA	TRBJ1-3	CASSLRPGVAGNTIYF	TGTGCCAGCAGTTTACGCCCAGGGGTAGCTGGAAACACCATATATTTT
TRBV28	NA	NA	TRBJ1-1	CASSFRQGRGAFF	TGTGCCAGCAGTTTTCGGCAGGGTAGAGGAGCTTTCTTT
TRBV7-2	NA	TRBD1	TRBJ2-1	CASSTWDRGYNEQFF	TGTGCCAGCAGCACCTGGGACAGGGGATACAATGAGCAGTTCTTC